Sequencing of this T cell receptor beta chain was carried out in a study of T cells in Graves' hyperthyroidism and ophthalmopathy. V gave up 2 bases and J gave up 0 bases; unmatched junction bases: 6. The germline gives CDR1 SGHTA, CDR2 FQGTGA. There are 17 residues in the CDR3. RNA transcripts provided the source from which TCR beta CDR3 regions were amplified. In the first-round RT-PCR of the TCR CDR3, the HTBI primer set was used. TCRdb passed the multiplex PCR reads through MiXCR, listing each CDR3 protein once. The sample comprises hundreds of thousands of distinct CDR3 sequences, around 16% of which are singletons, and less than 4.5% rests with the top ten. Patients aged 18 to 65 had newly diagnosed hyperthyroidism of under 2 months' duration.

The V gene is TRBV7-3, the J gene TRBJ2-5, with 10 nucleotides matching TRBD1. The receptor's source is a woman aged 25 to 45 with Graves' hyperthyroidism. Sequenced input: blood. CDR3 DNA sequence: TGTGCCAGCAGCTTAGCCTCCGGGACAGGGGACCAAGAGACCCAGTACTTC. This encodes CASSLASGTGDQETQYF.